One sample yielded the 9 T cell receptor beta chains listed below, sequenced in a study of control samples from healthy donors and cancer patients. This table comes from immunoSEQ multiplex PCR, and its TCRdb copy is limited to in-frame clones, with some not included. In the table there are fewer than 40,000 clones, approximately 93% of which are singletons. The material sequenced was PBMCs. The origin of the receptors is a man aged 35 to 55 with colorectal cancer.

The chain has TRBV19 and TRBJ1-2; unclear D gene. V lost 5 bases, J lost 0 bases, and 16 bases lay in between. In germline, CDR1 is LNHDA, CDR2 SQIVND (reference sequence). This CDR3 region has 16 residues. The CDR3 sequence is CASSRVESPANYGYTF. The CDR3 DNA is TGTGCCAGTAGTCGTGTGGAGAGTCCCGCTAACTATGGCTACACCTTC.

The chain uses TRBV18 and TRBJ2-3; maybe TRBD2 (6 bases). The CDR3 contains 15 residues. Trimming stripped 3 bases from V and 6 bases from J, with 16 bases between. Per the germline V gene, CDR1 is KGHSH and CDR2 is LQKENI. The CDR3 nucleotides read TGTGCCAGCTCACCCCCGGCGGGATCGGTGGATACGCAGTATTTT. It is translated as CASSPPAGSVDTQYF.

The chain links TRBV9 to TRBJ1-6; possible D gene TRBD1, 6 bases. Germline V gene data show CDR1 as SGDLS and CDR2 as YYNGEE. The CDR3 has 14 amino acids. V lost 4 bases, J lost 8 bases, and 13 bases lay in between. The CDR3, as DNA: TGTGCCAGCAGCATCGAAGGGGGGGATTCACCCCTCCACTTT. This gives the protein CASSIEGGDSPLHF.

CDR3 coding DNA: TGTGCCAGCAGCTTGTTTCAGGGACTGAATAATTCACCCCTCCACTTT. This encodes CASSLFQGLNNSPLHF. V gene TRBV5-4 combines with J gene TRBJ1-6, with TRBD1 as a possible D gene (5 bases). CDR1 is SGHNT, CDR2 YYREEE, per germline (reference sequence). Trimming left V 1 base short and J 5 bases short, with 13 bases between. The CDR3 has 16 residues.

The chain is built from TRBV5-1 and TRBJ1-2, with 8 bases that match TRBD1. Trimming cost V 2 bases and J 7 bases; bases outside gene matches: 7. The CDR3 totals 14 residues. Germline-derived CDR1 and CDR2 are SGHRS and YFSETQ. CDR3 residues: CASSLKQGAGGYTF. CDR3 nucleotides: TGCGCCAGCAGCTTAAAGCAGGGGGCCGGTGGCTACACCTTC.

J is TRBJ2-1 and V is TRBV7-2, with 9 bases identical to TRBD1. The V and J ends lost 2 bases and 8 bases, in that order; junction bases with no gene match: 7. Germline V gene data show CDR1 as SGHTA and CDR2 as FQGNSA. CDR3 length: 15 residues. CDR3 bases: TGTGCCAGCAGCTTACAAGGACAGGGGCGTTATGAGCAGTTCTTC. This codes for CASSLQGQGRYEQFF.

This CDR3 is CASSNRGDGYTF. In DNA form, the CDR3 reads TGTGCCAGTAGTAACAGGGGGGATGGCTACACCTTC. The rearrangement joins TRBV19 to TRBJ1-2, with 8 nucleotides matching TRBD1. The CDR3 length is 12 residues. CDR1 and CDR2 (germline): LNHDA, SQIVND (reference sequence). V was clipped by 4 bases and J by 6 bases; unmatched bases: 1.

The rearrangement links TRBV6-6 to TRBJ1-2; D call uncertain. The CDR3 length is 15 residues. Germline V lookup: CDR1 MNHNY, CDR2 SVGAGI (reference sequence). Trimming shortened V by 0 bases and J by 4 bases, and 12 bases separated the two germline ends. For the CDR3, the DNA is TGTGCCAGCAGTTACTCGGGTGGAGGGTTCTATGGCTACACCTTC. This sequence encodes CASSYSGGGFYGYTF.

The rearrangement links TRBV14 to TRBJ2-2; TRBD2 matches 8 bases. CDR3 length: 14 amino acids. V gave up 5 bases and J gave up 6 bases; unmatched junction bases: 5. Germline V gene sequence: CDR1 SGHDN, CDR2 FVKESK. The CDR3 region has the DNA TGTGCCAGCAGCGGACGACTAGCGCCCGGGGAGCTGTTTTTT. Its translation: CASSGRLAPGELFF.